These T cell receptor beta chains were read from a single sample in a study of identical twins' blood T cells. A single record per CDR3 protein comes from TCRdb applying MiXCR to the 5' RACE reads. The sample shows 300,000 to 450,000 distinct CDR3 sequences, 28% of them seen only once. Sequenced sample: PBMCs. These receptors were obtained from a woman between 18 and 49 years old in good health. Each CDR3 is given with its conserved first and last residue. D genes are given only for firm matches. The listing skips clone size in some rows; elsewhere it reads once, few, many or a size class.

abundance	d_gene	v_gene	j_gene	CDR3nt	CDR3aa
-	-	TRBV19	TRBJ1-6	TGTGCCAGTAGTGAGAGGAGGCAGCCCCTCCACTTT	CASSERRQPLHF
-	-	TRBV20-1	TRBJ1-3	TGCAGTGCAACGAAGGAGGGAAACACCATATATTTT	CSATKEGNTIYF
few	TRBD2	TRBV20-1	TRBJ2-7	TGCAGTGCAAACGGACTAGCGGGAGAGAGAACCTACGAGCAGTACTTC	CSANGLAGERTYEQYF
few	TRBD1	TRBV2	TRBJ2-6	TGTGCCAGCACCCTAGACAGGGTGGCCGGGGCCAACGTCCTGACTTTC	CASTLDRVAGANVLTF
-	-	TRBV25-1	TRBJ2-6	TGTGCCAGCAGTGACGCTTCTGGGGCCAACGTCCTGACTTTC	CASSDASGANVLTF
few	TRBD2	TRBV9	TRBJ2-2	TGTGCCAGCAGCGTAGCTAGCGGGGGGGCTTTCAACACCGGGGAGCTGTTTTTT	CASSVASGGAFNTGELFF
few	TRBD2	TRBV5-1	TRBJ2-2	TGCGCCAGCAGCATCCGGGGGGACAACACCGGGGAGCTGTTTTTT	CASSIRGDNTGELFF
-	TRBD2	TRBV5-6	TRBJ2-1	TGTGCCAGCATCGTAAGGGGAGCGGGACCCTACAATGAGCAGTTCTTC	CASIVRGAGPYNEQFF
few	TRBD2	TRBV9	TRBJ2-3	TGTGCCAGCAGCGTAGATCCTAGCGGATACACAGATACGCAGTATTTT	CASSVDPSGYTDTQYF
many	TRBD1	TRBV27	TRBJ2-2	TGTGCCAGCACTTTTCGGACAGGGGTCAACACCGGGGAGCTGTTTTTT	CASTFRTGVNTGELFF
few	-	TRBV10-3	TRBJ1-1	TGTGCCATCACCCCCGGTTCAGGGGAAGCCGAAGCTTTCTTT	CAITPGSGEAEAFF
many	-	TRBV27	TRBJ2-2	TGTGCCAGCAGTTCGTACAGACACACCGGGGAGCTGTTTTTT	CASSSYRHTGELFF
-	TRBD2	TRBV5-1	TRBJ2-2	TGCGCCAGCAGCTGGGGACTAGCGGGAGCCGGGGAGCTGTTTTTT	CASSWGLAGAGELFF
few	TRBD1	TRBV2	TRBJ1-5	TGTGCCAGCAGTTACCAAGACAGGGTGGGCCAGCCCCAGCATTTT	CASSYQDRVGQPQHF
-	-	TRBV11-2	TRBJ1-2	TGTGCCAGCAGCTTTTCCGAGGGACTTCATGGCTACACCTTC	CASSFSEGLHGYTF
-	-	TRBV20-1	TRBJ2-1	TGCAGTGCTGGATGGAATGAGCAATTCTTC	CSAGWNEQFF
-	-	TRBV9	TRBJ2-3	TGTGCCAGCAGCGTTCATCGAGGGGCAGATACGCAGTATTTT	CASSVHRGADTQYF
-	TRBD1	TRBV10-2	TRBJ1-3	TGCGCCAGCCGCCCCGGGACAGGGACTGGAAACACCATATATTTT	CASRPGTGTGNTIYF
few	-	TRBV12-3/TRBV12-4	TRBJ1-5	TGTGCCAGCGGGGACCAAGGGGTTTTGGTTCAGCCCCAGCATTTT	CASGDQGVLVQPQHF
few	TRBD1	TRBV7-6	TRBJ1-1	TGTGCCAGCAGCTCTGGACAGGGGGCTATGAGAGCTTTCTTT	CASSSGQGAMRAFF